A single sample gave rise to the 32 T cell receptor beta chains below, sequenced in a study of T cells after yellow fever vaccination. Each CDR3 protein is one row after TCRdb ran MiXCR on the 5' RACE reads. This sample yields hundreds of thousands of distinct CDR3 sequences, of which roughly 6.2% are seen a single time; about 15% belongs to the top ten. The sample here was PBMCs, taken 5 days after the yellow fever booster vaccination. The receptors derive from a man aged 25-45 years who received the YFV17D yellow fever vaccine.

This clonotype has at least ten counts. The genes are TRBV5-1 and TRBJ2-1; 7 bases line up with TRBD2. Looked up from germline, CDR1 is SGHRS and CDR2 is YFSETQ. CDR3 size: 16 residues. The J segment lost 0 bases and the V segment lost 1 base, leaving 4 bases of the junction unmatched. CDR3 residues: CASSLHLAASYNEQFF. In nucleotides, the CDR3 is TGCGCCAGCAGCTTGCATCTAGCGGCCTCCTACAATGAGCAGTTCTTC.

The table lists this clonotype with a few counts. This chain joins TRBV6-1 and TRBJ2-2; TRBD2 aligns across 10 bases. CDR1 and CDR2 (germline): MNHNS, SASEGT. CDR3 length: 17 residues. V lost 6 bases, J lost 5 bases, and 12 bases stayed unmatched. The CDR3 reads CASSPAGAAGGTGELFF. The CDR3 DNA follows: TGTGCCAGCAGCCCCGCTGGGGCAGCGGGAGGGACCGGGGAGCTGTTTTTT.

The table lists this clonotype with many counts. This rearrangement joins TRBV7-9 to TRBJ2-1; D call uncertain. The CDR3 extends over 14 amino acids. The V end was cut by 1 base, the J end by 4 bases, with 8 bases between. In germline, CDR1 is SEHNR, CDR2 FQNEAQ (reference sequence). CDR3 DNA: TGTGCCAGCAGCTTAGTTTCCGGGTACAATGAGCAGTTCTTC. Translation: CASSLVSGYNEQFF.

The chain has TRBV5-5 and TRBJ2-1; D is uncertain. Trimming removed 0 bases from V and 7 bases from J, with 14 bases in between. Germline V lookup: CDR1 SGHKS, CDR2 YYEKEE (reference sequence). The CDR3 consists of 15 residues. CDR3: CASSLVFTTTNEQFF. The CDR3 bases are TGTGCCAGCAGCTTGGTGTTCACTACCACGAATGAGCAGTTCTTC.

This clonotype was seen many times. The rearrangement joins TRBV5-1 to TRBJ2-1; D is tentatively TRBD1 or TRBD2 (6 bases each). The length of the CDR3 is 14 residues. CDR1 and CDR2 from the germline V gene are SGHRS and YFSETQ. The V and J ends lost 9 bases and 8 bases respectively, with 21 bases between them. CDR3 loop: CATSGGGKGDEQFF. In nucleotides, the CDR3 is TGCGCCACCTCAGGTGGGGGGAAGGGGGATGAGCAGTTCTTC.

Details on this clonotype: The junction differs from germline at one of its ends, possibly a read error. The CDR3, as DNA: TGCAGTGCTAGAGAGACGGACGGAGCCTCTTGGGCCAACGTCCTGACTTTC. Residues: CSARETDGASWANVLTF. This chain connects TRBV20-1 to TRBJ2-6; the D is unclear. CDR1 and CDR2 (germline): DFQATT, SNEGSKA (reference sequence). The CDR3 length is 17 residues.

Here the CDR3 reads CASSLVWLAGIQYF. CDR3 sequence (DNA): TGCGCCAGCAGCTTGGTCTGGCTTGCCGGCATTCAGTACTTC. The chain uses TRBV5-1 and TRBJ2-4; D is unresolved. Germline V lookup: CDR1 SGHRS, CDR2 YFSETQ. The CDR3 has 14 amino acids. Trimming took 0 bases from V and 9 from J, leaving 13 bases between them.

This clonotype was recorded many times. The CDR3 loop reads CASSKGLLWDSEETQYF. In nucleotides, the CDR3 is TGTGCCAGCAGTAAGGGTCTACTTTGGGACTCAGAAGAGACCCAGTACTTC. This chain uses TRBV6-1 with TRBJ2-5; a weak D match, TRBD2 (6 bases). The CDR3 extends over 17 amino acids. Germline CDR1 reads MNHNS; CDR2 reads SASEGT. V shed 5 bases and J shed 3 bases, with 22 bases lying between them.

This clonotype has a count of ten or more. V and J are TRBV5-6 and TRBJ2-7, with 11 bases that match TRBD2. The trim removed 4 bases at V and 1 base at J, leaving 10 bases unmatched. The CDR3 sequence is 17 residues long. CDR1 is SGHDT and CDR2 is YYEEEE in the germline V gene. CDR3 residues: CASSPVPGTSGSYEQYF. As DNA, the CDR3 is TGTGCCAGCAGCCCCGTCCCCGGGACTAGCGGATCCTACGAGCAGTACTTC.

This clonotype occurred many times. The chain combines TRBV6-2 or TRBV6-3 with TRBJ2-7, with D tentatively TRBD1 or TRBD2 (5 bases each). The CDR3 is made up of 14 amino acids. Germline loops: CDR1 MNHEY, CDR2 SVGEGT. The V and J ends lost 6 bases and 0 bases respectively, with 12 bases between them. CDR3 region: CASRYRDGSYEQYF. CDR3 nucleotide sequence: TGTGCCAGCAGATACCGGGACGGCTCCTACGAGCAGTACTTC.

The CDR3 sequence is CASSQGIGRYSYNEQFF. The CDR3 DNA reads TGTGCCAGCAGCCAAGGGATTGGGCGTTACTCCTACAATGAGCAGTTCTTC. The V gene is TRBV14, the J gene TRBJ2-1; D is unclear. Germline V gene sequence: CDR1 SGHDN, CDR2 FVKESK. The CDR3 extends over 17 amino acids. Trimming pared 1 base from V and 0 bases from J, leaving 13 bases between.

J is TRBJ2-5 and V is TRBV15; TRBD1 or TRBD2 may be the D gene (5 bases each). The CDR3 consists of 16 residues. Germline lookup yields CDR1 LNHNV and CDR2 YYDKDF (reference sequence). Trimming took off 5 bases at V and 2 bases at J, with 18 bases between the two ends. The CDR3 here is CATSGVIGTKQETQYF. The CDR3, as DNA: TGTGCCACCAGCGGGGTGATAGGGACCAAACAAGAGACCCAGTACTTC. Using reference TRBV15 and TRBJ2-5 for the parts outside the CDR3, the full variable domain is DAMVIQNPRYQVTQFGKPVTLSCSQTLNHNVMYWYQQKSSQAPKLLFHYYDKDFNNEADTPDNFQSRRPNTSFCFLDIRSPGLGDTAMYLCATSGVIGTKQETQYFGPGTRLLVL.

This clonotype was detected only a few times. The gene calls are TRBV7-8 and TRBJ2-5; TRBD2 matches 10 bases. The CDR3 sequence is 15 residues long. Germline CDR1 and CDR2: SGHVS and FQNEAQ. After removal of 0 bases from V and 4 bases from J, the junction contained 2 bases not matched to a gene. In DNA form, the CDR3 reads TGTGCCAGCAGCTTAGCCCGGACTAGCGGAGAGACCCAGTACTTC. Its protein product is CASSLARTSGETQYF. The whole variable domain, filled in from reference TRBV7-8 and TRBJ2-5, reads GAGVSQSPRYKVAKRGQDVALRCDPISGHVSLFWYQQALGQGPEFLTYFQNEAQLDKSGLPSDRFFAERPEGSVSTLKIQRTQQEDSAVYLCASSLARTSGETQYFGPGTRLLVL.

This clonotype has just a few counts. The chain employs TRBV4-2 and TRBJ2-1; 8 nucleotides align to TRBD2. The CDR3 is 15 amino acids. The germline V gene encodes CDR1 LGHNA and CDR2 YNFKEQ. Trimming took 1 base from V and 3 from J; bases not matched to a gene: 2. The CDR3 DNA is TGTGCCAGCAGCCAAGGGACTAGCTTCTACAATGAGCAGTTCTTC. It specifies CASSQGTSFYNEQFF.

As concerns this clonotype: This sequence may be a read error, since a much larger clone differs from it by one base. The rearrangement joins TRBV20-1 to TRBJ2-1, with 13 bases identical to TRBD2. J was trimmed by 6 bases and V by 5 bases; bases with no gene match: 7. This CDR3 is built from 15 residues. Germline CDR1 reads DFQATT; CDR2 reads SNEGSKA (reference sequence). CDR3 sequence reads: CSASSGTSGINEQFF. The CDR3 region has the DNA TGCAGTGCTTCCTCCGGGACTAGCGGGATCAATGAGCAGTTCTTC.

The chain couples TRBV20-1 to TRBJ1-1; D is perhaps TRBD1 (5 bases). Germline V gene sequence: CDR1 DFQATT, CDR2 SNEGSKA (reference sequence). Between the trimmed V and J ends, which lost 5 bases and 5 bases, there was a span of 18 bases. CDR3 length: 14 amino acids. DNA of the CDR3: TGCAGTGCTTCAAGAACGGGGGATGGAACTGAAGCTTTCTTT. Its translation is CSASRTGDGTEAFF.

This clonotype appeared many times. V and J are TRBV7-9 and TRBJ2-1; 7 nucleotides agree with TRBD2. The CDR3 is 14 residues long. The J segment lost 8 bases and the V segment lost 5 bases, leaving 9 bases of the junction unmatched. Germline loops: CDR1 SEHNR, CDR2 FQNEAQ (reference sequence). CDR3 amino acids: CASSLGGTFDEQFF. The CDR3 DNA reads as TGTGCCAGCAGCCTGGGGGGGACGTTCGATGAGCAGTTCTTC.

Only a few counts were recorded for this clonotype. CDR3 sequence: CASSSQPEDTEAFF. CDR3 nucleotides: TGTGCCAGCAGCTCCCAACCCGAGGACACTGAAGCTTTCTTT. The chain has TRBV7-3 and TRBJ1-1; D call uncertain. V was clipped by 4 bases and J by 3 bases, with 12 bases between them. The CDR3 has 14 amino acids. CDR1 and CDR2 (germline): SGHTA, FQGTGA.

The sample holds a few counts of this clonotype. V usage is TRBV7-2 and J usage is TRBJ1-1; tentatively, D is TRBD1 (5 bases). The CDR3 is 15 residues long. The germline V and J ends were trimmed by 3 bases and 0 bases, with 11 bases remaining between them. CDR1 and CDR2 from the germline V gene are SGHTA and FQGNSA. The CDR3 protein is CASSLGLVMNTEAFF. For the CDR3, the DNA is TGTGCCAGCAGCTTGGGGCTTGTAATGAACACTGAAGCTTTCTTT.

This clonotype has at least ten counts. This rearrangement joins TRBV5-1 to TRBJ1-5; tentative D call: TRBD1 (6 bases). Germline loops: CDR1 SGHRS, CDR2 YFSETQ. The CDR3 is made up of 15 amino acids. The V and J ends lost 6 bases and 5 bases respectively, with 18 bases between them. CDR3 in amino acids: CASTPTGSPYQPQHF. The CDR3 nucleotides read TGCGCCAGCACCCCAACAGGGTCCCCCTATCAGCCCCAGCATTTT.

The table lists this clonotype with many counts. CDR3 in amino acids: CASRPTVEPGANVLTF. The CDR3, as DNA: TGCGCCAGCAGACCTACAGTGGAGCCTGGGGCCAACGTCCTGACTTTC. This rearrangement joins TRBV5-1 to TRBJ2-6; D ambiguous. V was cut by 5 bases and J by 2 bases, with 14 bases left in between. This CDR3 is built from 16 residues. Germline CDR1 SGHRS, CDR2 YFSETQ.

This clonotype showed up just a few times. The V and J genes are TRBV5-4 and TRBJ1-1; TRBD1 matches 10 bases. After removal of 4 bases from V and 1 base from J, the junction contained 4 bases not matched to a gene. Per the germline V gene, CDR1 is SGHNT and CDR2 is YYREEE (reference sequence). The CDR3 totals 15 residues. For the CDR3, the DNA is TGTGCCAGCAGCCCGGGACAGGGGTGGAACACTGAAGCTTTCTTT. Translating gives CASSPGQGWNTEAFF. Full variable domain (remainder filled in from reference TRBV5-4 and TRBJ1-1): ETGVTQSPTHLIKTRGQQVTLRCSSQSGHNTVSWYQQALGQGPQFIFQYYREEENGRGNFPPRFSGLQFPNYSSELNVNALELDDSALYLCASSPGQGWNTEAFFGQGTRLTVV.

This clonotype was detected only a few times. The rearrangement joins TRBV11-3 to TRBJ2-2, with 9 bases fitting TRBD1. This CDR3 has 15 amino acids. CDR1 and CDR2 from the germline V gene are SGHNT and YENEEA. V was pared by 4 bases and J by 5 bases, with 5 bases of the junction left unmatched. The CDR3 nucleotides are TGTGCCAGCAGCTCGACAGGGGGAAAAACCGGGGAGCTGTTTTTT. Protein: CASSSTGGKTGELFF.

This clonotype was counted a few times. This chain joins TRBV27 and TRBJ2-2; weak D call: TRBD2 (6 bases). Germline V gene data show CDR1 as MNHEY and CDR2 as SMNVEV (reference sequence). The CDR3 has 12 amino acids. V lost 8 bases, J lost 5 bases, and 9 bases lay in between. DNA of the CDR3: TGTGCCAGCTCTAGCGAAACCGGGGAGCTGTTTTTT. This gives the protein CASSSETGELFF.

This clonotype was seen ten or more times. The gene calls are TRBV7-2 and TRBJ2-1; 13 bases are a match to TRBD2. The CDR3 is made up of 15 amino acids. Germline CDR1 is SGHTA and CDR2 is FQGNSA. V dropped 5 bases and J dropped 6; count of bases not matched to a gene: 4. This chain's CDR3 is CASSRTSGGGNEQFF. The CDR3 region has the DNA TGTGCCAGCAGCAGGACTAGCGGGGGAGGCAATGAGCAGTTCTTC.

V gene TRBV20-1 combines with J gene TRBJ2-7; perhaps TRBD1 as D (6 bases). Per germline, CDR1 DFQATT and CDR2 SNEGSKA (reference sequence). Trimming removed 3 bases at V and 6 bases at J, with 15 bases between. This CDR3 contains 13 residues. CDR3 residues: CSASITGTGEQYF. The CDR3 DNA reads as TGCAGTGCTAGTATTACAGGGACGGGCGAGCAGTACTTC.

This clonotype was detected many times. The genes are TRBV7-2 and TRBJ2-7; 9 nucleotides match TRBD2. Germline CDR1 and CDR2: SGHTA and FQGNSA. Trimming cost V 7 bases and J 1 base; bases outside gene matches: 5. The CDR3 spans 14 residues. CDR3 protein: CASTASGDSYEQYF. The CDR3 nucleotides are TGTGCCAGCACGGCTAGCGGGGATTCCTACGAGCAGTACTTC.

The V and J genes are TRBV4-3 and TRBJ1-2, with D possibly being TRBD1 (6 bases). The CDR3 consists of 15 residues. Germline assignment: CDR1 LGHNA and CDR2 YSLEER. Trimming pared 1 base from V and 4 bases from J, leaving 13 bases between. This CDR3 reads CASSQVGASTYGYTF. CDR3 sequence (DNA): TGCGCCAGCAGCCAAGTGGGGGCCTCTACCTATGGCTACACCTTC.

This clonotype was seen a handful of times. This CDR3 is CSASVVYSYEQYF. In nucleotides, the CDR3 is TGCAGTGCTAGTGTGGTGTACTCCTACGAGCAGTACTTC. The chain carries TRBV20-1 and TRBJ2-7, with no clear D. This CDR3 contains 13 residues. Trimming took off 3 bases at V and 0 bases at J, with 9 bases between the two ends. In germline, CDR1 is DFQATT, CDR2 SNEGSKA (reference sequence).

Only a few counts were recorded for this clonotype. The chain employs TRBV7-2 and TRBJ2-7; 7 nucleotides agree with TRBD2. Germline CDR1 and CDR2: SGHTA and FQGNSA. The CDR3 has 16 amino acids. Germline trimming cut 1 base from V and 6 bases from J; bases unmatched to any gene: 12. CDR3 sequence (DNA): TGTGCCAGCAGCTTAGAGGGGAGGGAGTATCTAGCCGAGCAGTACTTC. Amino acid sequence: CASSLEGREYLAEQYF.

The chain carries TRBV7-2 and TRBJ2-5; 9 bases align to TRBD1. Germline CDR1 SGHTA, CDR2 FQGNSA. There are 14 residues in the CDR3. V lost 5 bases, J lost 2 bases, and 3 bases stayed unmatched. The CDR3 loop reads CASSRGQGQETQYF. In nucleotides, the CDR3 is TGTGCCAGCAGCCGCGGACAGGGGCAAGAGACCCAGTACTTC.

This clonotype was observed at least ten times. The CDR3 DNA follows: TGCAGCGCCAACATAGCGAGTGAGCAGTTCTTC. Its protein is CSANIASEQFF. The rearrangement uses TRBV29-1 and TRBJ2-1, with a possible D match to TRBD2 (5 bases). V was cut by 7 bases and J by 9 bases, with 13 bases left in between. The CDR3 totals 11 residues. Germline lookup yields CDR1 SQVTM and CDR2 ANQGSEA.